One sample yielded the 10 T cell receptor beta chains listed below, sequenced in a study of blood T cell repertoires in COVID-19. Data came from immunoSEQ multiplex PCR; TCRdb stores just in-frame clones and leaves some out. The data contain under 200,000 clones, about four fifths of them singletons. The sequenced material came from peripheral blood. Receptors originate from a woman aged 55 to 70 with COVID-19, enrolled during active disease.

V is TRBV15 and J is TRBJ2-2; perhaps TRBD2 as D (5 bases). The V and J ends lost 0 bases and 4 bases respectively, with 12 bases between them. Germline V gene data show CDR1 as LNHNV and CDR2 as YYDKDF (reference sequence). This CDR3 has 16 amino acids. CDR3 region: CATSRDSSEGTGELFF. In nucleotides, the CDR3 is TGTGCCACCAGCAGAGATTCAAGCGAGGGCACCGGGGAGCTGTTTTTT.

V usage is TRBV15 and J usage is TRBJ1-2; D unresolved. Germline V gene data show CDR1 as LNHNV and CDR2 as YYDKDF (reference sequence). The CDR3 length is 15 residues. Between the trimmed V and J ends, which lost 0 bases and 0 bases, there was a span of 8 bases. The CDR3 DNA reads TGTGCCACCAGCAGAGATCGGAGTGCTAACTATGGCTACACCTTC. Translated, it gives CATSRDRSANYGYTF. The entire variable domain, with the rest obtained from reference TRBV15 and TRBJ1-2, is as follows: DAMVIQNPRYQVTQFGKPVTLSCSQTLNHNVMYWYQQKSSQAPKLLFHYYDKDFNNEADTPDNFQSRRPNTSFCFLDIRSPGLGDTAMYLCATSRDRSANYGYTFGSGTRLTVV.

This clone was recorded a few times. The CDR3 reads CASGDRGGVALHF. In DNA, the CDR3 is TGCGCCAGCGGGGACAGGGGTGGCGTGGCCCTCCACTTT. This chain uses TRBV4-3 with TRBJ1-6; 10 bases are a match to TRBD1. V dropped 8 bases and J dropped 14; count of bases not matched to a gene: 9. Germline CDR1 and CDR2: LGHNA and YSLEER. This CDR3 has 13 residues.

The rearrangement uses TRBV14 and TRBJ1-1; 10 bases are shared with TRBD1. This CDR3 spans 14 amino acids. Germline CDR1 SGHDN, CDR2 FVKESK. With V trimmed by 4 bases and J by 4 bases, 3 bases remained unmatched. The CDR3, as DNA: TGTGCCAGCAGCCGGGGACAGGGGAGCACTGAAGCTTTCTTT. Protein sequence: CASSRGQGSTEAFF.

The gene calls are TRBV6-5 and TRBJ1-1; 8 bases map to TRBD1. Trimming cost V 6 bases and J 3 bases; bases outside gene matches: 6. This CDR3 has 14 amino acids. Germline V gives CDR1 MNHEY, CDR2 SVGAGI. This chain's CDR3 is CASRPQGDYTEAFF. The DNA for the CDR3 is TGTGCCAGCAGGCCACAGGGGGATTACACTGAAGCTTTCTTT.

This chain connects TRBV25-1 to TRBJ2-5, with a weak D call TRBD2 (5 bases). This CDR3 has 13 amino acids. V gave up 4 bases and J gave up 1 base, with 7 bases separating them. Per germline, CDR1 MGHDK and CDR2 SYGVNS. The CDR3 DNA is TGTGCCAGCAGTGTGACTACCCAAGAGACCCAGTACTTC. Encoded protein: CASSVTTQETQYF.

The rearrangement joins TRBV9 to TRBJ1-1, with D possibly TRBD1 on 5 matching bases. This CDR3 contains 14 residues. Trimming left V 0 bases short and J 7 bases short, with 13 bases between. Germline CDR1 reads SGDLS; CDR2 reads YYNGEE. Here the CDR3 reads CASSVEVGRGEAFF. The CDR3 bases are TGTGCCAGCAGCGTAGAAGTGGGGCGGGGTGAAGCTTTCTTT.

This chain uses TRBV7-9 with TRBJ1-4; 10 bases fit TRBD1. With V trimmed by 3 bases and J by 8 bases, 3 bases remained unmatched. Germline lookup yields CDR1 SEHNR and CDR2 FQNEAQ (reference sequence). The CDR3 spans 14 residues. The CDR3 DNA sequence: TGTGCCAGCAGCTTGACAGGGGGCGTAGAAAAACTGTTTTTT. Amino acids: CASSLTGGVEKLFF. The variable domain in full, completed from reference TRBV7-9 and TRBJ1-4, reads DTGVSQNPRHKITKRGQNVTFRCDPISEHNRLYWYRQTLGQGPEFLTYFQNEAQLEKSRLLSDRFSAERPKGSFSTLEIQRTEQGDSAMYLCASSLTGGVEKLFFGSGTQLSVL.

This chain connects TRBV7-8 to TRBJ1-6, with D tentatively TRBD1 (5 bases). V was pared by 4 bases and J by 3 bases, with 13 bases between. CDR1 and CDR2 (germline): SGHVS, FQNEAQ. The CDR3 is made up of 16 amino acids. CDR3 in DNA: TGTGCCAGCAGCTCAAGACAGCCATACTATAATTCACCCCTCCACTTT. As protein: CASSSRQPYYNSPLHF.

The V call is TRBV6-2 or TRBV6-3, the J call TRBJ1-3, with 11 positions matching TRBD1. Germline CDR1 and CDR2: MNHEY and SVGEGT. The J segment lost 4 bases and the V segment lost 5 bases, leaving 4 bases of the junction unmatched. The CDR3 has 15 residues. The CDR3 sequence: CASSRWTGGGNTIYF. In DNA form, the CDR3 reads TGTGCCAGCAGTCGGTGGACAGGGGGCGGAAACACCATATATTTT.